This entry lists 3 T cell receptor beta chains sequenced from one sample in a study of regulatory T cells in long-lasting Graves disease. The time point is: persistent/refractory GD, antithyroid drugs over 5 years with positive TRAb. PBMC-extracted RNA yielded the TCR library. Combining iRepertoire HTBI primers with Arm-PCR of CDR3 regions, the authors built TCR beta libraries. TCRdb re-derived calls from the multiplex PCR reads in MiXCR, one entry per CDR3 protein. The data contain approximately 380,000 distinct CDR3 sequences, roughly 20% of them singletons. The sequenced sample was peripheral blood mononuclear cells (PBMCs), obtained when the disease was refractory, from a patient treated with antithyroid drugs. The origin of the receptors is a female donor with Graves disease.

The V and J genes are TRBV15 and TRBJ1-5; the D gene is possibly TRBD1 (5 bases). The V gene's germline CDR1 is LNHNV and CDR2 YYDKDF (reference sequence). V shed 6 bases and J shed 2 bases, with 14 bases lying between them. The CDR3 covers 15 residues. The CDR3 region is CATSTPGPGNQPQHF. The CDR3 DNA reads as TGTGCCACCAGTACTCCGGGACCGGGCAATCAGCCCCAGCATTTT.

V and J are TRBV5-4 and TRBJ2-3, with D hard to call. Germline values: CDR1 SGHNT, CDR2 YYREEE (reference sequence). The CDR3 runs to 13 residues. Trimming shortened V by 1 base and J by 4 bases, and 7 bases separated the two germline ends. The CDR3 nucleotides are TGTGCCAGCAGCTTGACTGGGCCAGATACGCAGTATTTT. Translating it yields CASSLTGPDTQYF.

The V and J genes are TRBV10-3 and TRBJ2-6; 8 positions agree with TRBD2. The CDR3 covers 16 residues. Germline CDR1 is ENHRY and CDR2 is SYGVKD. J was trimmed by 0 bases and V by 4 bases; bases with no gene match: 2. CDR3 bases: TGTGCCATCAGTGCGGGAGGGCCCTCTGGGGCCAACGTCCTGACTTTC. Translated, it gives CAISAGGPSGANVLTF.